The rows below give T cell receptor beta chains drawn from one sample of a study of blood T cells in healthy people across ages. One entry per CDR3 protein, called by TCRdb with MiXCR from the 5' RACE reads. Of hundreds of thousands of distinct CDR3 sequences listed, about 55% are singletons. Sequenced sample: blood. The receptors come from a man older than 75 in good health. CDR3s include the opening cysteine and the closing phenylalanine or tryptophan. The D gene is left open where the match is weak. Clone size, where shown, is once, few, many, or a class for clones that have expanded.

d_gene	abundance	v_gene	len	j_gene	CDR3nt	CDR3aa
TRBD2	.	TRBV7-3	19	TRBJ2-1	TGTGCCAGCAGCCGATCCGCTAGCGGGAGGTTGAGCTCCTACAATGAGCAGTTCTTC	CASSRSASGRLSSYNEQFF
.	.	TRBV6-1	15	TRBJ1-1	TGTGCCAGCAGTTCCCGGGCCCCAGGTGACACTGAAGCTTTCTTT	CASSSRAPGDTEAFF
.	once	TRBV10-3	12	TRBJ2-4	TGTGCCACCAGTGAGTTGCGCTACGAGCGGTACTTC	CATSELRYERYF
.	.	TRBV29-1	14	TRBJ1-2	TGCAGCGTTGATCCTCTGGGGGCCGGCTATGGCTACACCTTC	CSVDPLGAGYGYTF
TRBD1	.	TRBV4-2	17	TRBJ1-2	TGTGCCAGCAGCCAAGTGCGGTCAGGGGGCGCTGACTATGGCTACACCTTC	CASSQVRSGGADYGYTF
.	.	TRBV18	12	TRBJ2-5	TGTGCCAGCGCACCTGGCCAAGAGACCCAGTACTTC	CASAPGQETQYF
TRBD1	.	TRBV28	18	TRBJ2-4	TGTGCCAGCAGTTTCAATCCGGACAGGGCCCTAGCCAAAAACATTCAGTACTTC	CASSFNPDRALAKNIQYF
TRBD2	.	TRBV20-1	14	TRBJ2-3	TGCAGTGCTCTAAGCGGGACGGGCACAGATACGCAGTATTTT	CSALSGTGTDTQYF
TRBD2	.	TRBV28	12	TRBJ2-7	TGTGCCAGTCACCGGGGGGCCTACGAGCAGTACTTC	CASHRGAYEQYF
TRBD2	.	TRBV20-1	17	TRBJ2-1	TGCAGTGCTTCTTCCGGACTAGCGGAGTTGGCCTACAATGAGCAGTTCTTC	CSASSGLAELAYNEQFF
.	many	TRBV7-9	18	TRBJ2-1	TGTGCCAGCAGCCCACCTGTCAGACAGGGAGGAACCTACAATGAGCAGTTCTTC	CASSPPVRQGGTYNEQFF
TRBD2	few	TRBV7-3	14	TRBJ2-3	TGTGCCAGCAGCTTAACGGGAGGGGCAGATACGCAGTATTTT	CASSLTGGADTQYF
.	once	TRBV28	14	TRBJ2-1	TGTGCCAGCAGTTTTCCGGGGCGGGTGGATGAGCAGTTCTTC	CASSFPGRVDEQFF
.	.	TRBV30	10	TRBJ2-1	TGTGCCTGGGGGATCAATGAGCAGTTCTTC	CAWGINEQFF
.	.	TRBV7-9	13	TRBJ2-7	TGTGCCAGCAGCTTCGCTCTCTCCTACGAGCAGTACTTC	CASSFALSYEQYF
TRBD1	.	TRBV3-1	14	TRBJ2-7	TGTGCCAGCAGCCAGATGACAGGGTCGGGCGAGCAGTACTTC	CASSQMTGSGEQYF
.	.	TRBV7-9	14	TRBJ2-1	TGTGCCAGCAGCGTAGACGGCGGGGGCGGTGAGCAGTTCTTC	CASSVDGGGGEQFF
.	.	TRBV29-1	13	TRBJ2-7	TGCAGCGCCAGACAGGGAGGGGGCTACGAGCAGTACTTC	CSARQGGGYEQYF
.	.	TRBV6-6	11	TRBJ1-1	TGTGCCAGCAGCCCCGGGACCGAGACTTTCTTT	CASSPGTETFF
.	.	TRBV7-2	16	TRBJ1-5	TGTGCCAGCAGCTTCACAGTTCTGGGTGCGAATCAGCCCCAGCATTTT	CASSFTVLGANQPQHF
.	few	TRBV4-1	14	TRBJ2-7	TGCGCCAGCAGCTTCAAAACGGGGTCCTACGAGCAGTACTTC	CASSFKTGSYEQYF
.	.	TRBV20-1	13	TRBJ2-7	TGCAGTGCTCACGAGGGTGCCGGTGACGAGCAGTACTTC	CSAHEGAGDEQYF
TRBD1	.	TRBV29-1	12	TRBJ2-1	TGCAGCGTTGGGACAGGGGGGTATGAGCAGTTCTTC	CSVGTGGYEQFF
.	few	TRBV12-3/TRBV12-4	15	TRBJ2-7	TGTGCCAGCAGTTCCCTGGGGGTCCGATCCTACGAGCAGTACTTC	CASSSLGVRSYEQYF
TRBD1	.	TRBV12-3/TRBV12-4	16	TRBJ1-6	TGTGCCAGCAGCCCGGGGACAGGGATAGGTAATTCACCCCTCCACTTT	CASSPGTGIGNSPLHF
.	.	TRBV9	14	TRBJ2-7	TGTGCCAGCAGCTCCCGGGACACTAGTTACGAGCAGTACTTC	CASSSRDTSYEQYF
.	few	TRBV4-2	15	TRBJ2-5	TGTGCCAGCAGCCAAGATCGGGGGCCCGCATGGACCCAGTACTTC	CASSQDRGPAWTQYF
.	once	TRBV6-1	15	TRBJ1-2	TGTGCCAGCAGTGAAGCGCCAGGGGAGTTATATGGCTACACCTTC	CASSEAPGELYGYTF
.	.	TRBV7-9	14	TRBJ2-1	TGTGCCAGCAGCCCTCGGGACGGTTTCGGTGAGCAGTTCTTC	CASSPRDGFGEQFF
.	few	TRBV29-1	12	TRBJ2-4	TGCAGCGTTGTTAGGGGTGAGGACATTCAGTACTTC	CSVVRGEDIQYF
.	.	TRBV7-2	14	TRBJ2-5	TGTGCCAGCAGCCCAGCGGGTGGGGGAGAGACCCAGTACTTC	CASSPAGGGETQYF
.	.	TRBV6-1	13	TRBJ2-7	TGTGCCAGCAAGTACGGGATCCCCTACGAGCAGTACTTC	CASKYGIPYEQYF
.	.	TRBV3-1	14	TRBJ2-7	TGTGCCAGCAGCCAAAGCCTAGCCGTCTACGAGCAGTACTTC	CASSQSLAVYEQYF
TRBD1	.	TRBV10-3	13	TRBJ1-2	TGTGCCATCAACTTTGACAGGGCGGACGGCTACACCTTC	CAINFDRADGYTF
TRBD2	few	TRBV7-2	18	TRBJ2-1	TGTGCCAGCAGCTTAGCGCCCCGGACTAGCGGGAGCCACAATGAGCAGTTCTTC	CASSLAPRTSGSHNEQFF
.	.	TRBV5-1	13	TRBJ2-5	TGCGCCAGCAGCTTGGATATGGGGGAGACCCAGTACTTC	CASSLDMGETQYF
.	.	TRBV7-2	14	TRBJ2-5	TGTGCCAGCAGCTTTGGGCCCCTGGGGGAGACCCAGTACTTC	CASSFGPLGETQYF
TRBD1	.	TRBV2	15	TRBJ1-4	TGTGCCAGCAGTGAATATGGGACAGGGCGTGAAAAACTGTTTTTT	CASSEYGTGREKLFF
.	few	TRBV7-2	14	TRBJ2-3	TGTGCCAGCAGCTTAGACAGGATTCGGGGATACGCGTATTTT	CASSLDRIRGYAYF
TRBD1	.	TRBV6-5	14	TRBJ2-1	TGTGCCAGCAGTGACGACAGGGGGTACAATGAGCAGTTCTTC	CASSDDRGYNEQFF
TRBD2	.	TRBV28	15	TRBJ2-1	TGTGCCAGCAGCCCTGAGACTAGCGTCCTCAATGAGCAGTTCTTC	CASSPETSVLNEQFF
.	once	TRBV18	15	TRBJ2-7	TGTGCCAGCTCACCAGGGCAGGGGTACTCCTACGAGCAGTACTTC	CASSPGQGYSYEQYF
.	.	TRBV10-3	13	TRBJ2-3	TGTGCCATCAGTGAGTCCGCTCACAGATACGCGTATTTT	CAISESAHRYAYF
.	.	TRBV4-2	13	TRBJ2-1	TGTGCCAGCAGTCAAACCATATACTACGAGCAGTTCTTC	CASSQTIYYEQFF
.	.	TRBV7-9	15	TRBJ2-7	TGTGCCAGCAGCCCACCGACAGCAAGCTCCTACGAGCAGTACTTC	CASSPPTASSYEQYF
TRBD2	.	TRBV6-5	14	TRBJ2-7	TGTGCCAGCAGTGATCTAGCGGAGTCCTACGAGCAGTACTTC	CASSDLAESYEQYF
TRBD2	few	TRBV18	14	TRBJ2-4	TGTGCCAGCACCCCCCAGACGCGGGGGGACATTCAGTACTTC	CASTPQTRGDIQYF
.	.	TRBV28	14	TRBJ2-7	TGTGCCAGCAGGGGCGGGGTTAGCTCCTACGAGCAGTACTTC	CASRGGVSSYEQYF
TRBD1	.	TRBV7-2	14	TRBJ1-1	TGTGCCAGCAGCTACGACAGGGGGCGAGGTGAAGCTTTCTTT	CASSYDRGRGEAFF
.	few	TRBV10-3	15	TRBJ1-2	TGTGCCATCAGTGAGCCGGGGGGGCGAAGGAGTGGCTACACCTTC	CAISEPGGRRSGYTF
TRBD1	.	TRBV12-3/TRBV12-4	17	TRBJ1-6	TGTGCCAGCACCCAAGGACAGGGCAGCTCCTATAATTCACCCCTCCACTTT	CASTQGQGSSYNSPLHF
TRBD1	.	TRBV28	15	TRBJ1-1	TGTGCCAGCAGTCCACTGGGACAGGGGGCATCTGAAGCTTTCTTT	CASSPLGQGASEAFF
.	.	TRBV28	13	TRBJ2-7	TGTGCCAGCCTTGACATGGTGGGAAACGAGCAGTACTTC	CASLDMVGNEQYF
.	.	TRBV2	12	TRBJ2-3	TGTGCCAGCAGTGAAGCCAAGGGATACGCGTATTTT	CASSEAKGYAYF
TRBD1	few	TRBV5-5	15	TRBJ1-2	TGTGCCAGCAGCAGGACAGGGGGGGAGGACTATGGCTACACCTTC	CASSRTGGEDYGYTF
.	.	TRBV4-1	14	TRBJ2-7	TGCGCCAGCAGCCCGGGGTACAGGAGATACGAGCAGTACTTC	CASSPGYRRYEQYF
.	.	TRBV30	10	TRBJ1-1	TGTGCAGGGGGGAGGCGTGAAGCTTTCTTT	CAGGRREAFF